Following are 24 T cell receptor beta chains from one sample sequenced in a study of blood T cell repertoires in COVID-19. Produced via immunoSEQ multiplex PCR; TCRdb's table is partial and in-frame only. There are 90,000 to 120,000 clones in the sample; 75% to 95% occur only once, and roughly 5.6% lies in the top ten. Sequenced sample: peripheral blood. All receptors come from a human donor in a cohort sampled during active COVID-19.

V and J are TRBV14 and TRBJ2-3, with a weak D call TRBD1 (6 bases). The CDR3 runs to 12 residues. CDR1 is SGHDN and CDR2 is FVKESK in the germline V gene. Trimming shortened V by 6 bases and J by 12 bases, and 16 bases separated the two germline ends. CDR3 in amino acids: CASSFTRDKQYF. The CDR3 DNA follows: TGTGCCAGCAGTTTTACCCGGGACAAACAGTATTTT.

The J gene is TRBJ2-5, the V gene TRBV19; 7 bases map to TRBD2. Germline V CDR1 and CDR2: LNHDA, SQIVND (reference sequence). Trimming removed 10 bases from V and 2 bases from J; junction bases left unmatched: 13. The CDR3 sequence is 15 residues long. CDR3 sequence: CATKVWGGDQETQYF. The CDR3 nucleotides are TGTGCCACCAAGGTCTGGGGGGGAGATCAAGAGACCCAGTACTTC. The full variable domain, completed using reference TRBV19 and TRBJ2-5, is DGGITQSPKYLFRKEGQNVTLSCEQNLNHDAMYWYRQDPGQGLRLIYYSQIVNDFQKGDIAEGYSVSREKKESFPLTVTSAQKNPTAFYLCATKVWGGDQETQYFGPGTRLLVL.

The rearrangement uses TRBV28 and TRBJ1-4; D is uncertain. Trimming took 2 bases from V and 8 from J, leaving 21 bases between them. Germline V gene data show CDR1 as MDHEN and CDR2 as SYDVKM. CDR3 length equals 17 residues. The CDR3 reads CASSLRTGRGLLEKLFF. CDR3 nucleotides: TGTGCCAGCAGTTTAAGGACGGGCCGGGGTCTTTTGGAAAAACTGTTTTTT.

For this clone: A read error is possible here, since a much larger clone lies one base away. This sample includes further DNA sequences coding for the same CDR3. The J gene is TRBJ2-7, the V gene TRBV7-9; 7 bases match TRBD1. Losses at the gene ends were 4 bases for V and 4 bases for J; bases not matched to a gene: 1. In germline, CDR1 is SEHNR, CDR2 FQNEAQ (reference sequence). The CDR3 totals 12 residues. The CDR3 protein is CASSSQGYEQYF. The CDR3 nucleotides read TGTGCCAGCAGCTCACAGGGGTACGAGCAGTACTTC.

The V and J genes are TRBV7-2 and TRBJ2-6; D not resolved. Germline-derived CDR1 and CDR2 are SGHTA and FQGNSA. Trimming removed 4 bases at V and 1 base at J, with 5 bases between. This CDR3 is built from 14 residues. This chain's CDR3 is CASSSHSGANVLTF. The CDR3 nucleotides read TGTGCCAGCAGCTCCCATTCTGGGGCCAACGTCCTGACTTTC.

The chain has TRBV27 and TRBJ2-1; D remains unclear. V gave up 5 bases and J gave up 0 bases, with 8 bases separating them. The CDR3 runs to 14 residues. The germline V gene has CDR1 MNHEY and CDR2 SMNVEV (reference sequence). CDR3 region: CASSAPLSYNEQFF. The CDR3 nucleotides are TGTGCCAGCAGTGCGCCCCTCTCCTACAATGAGCAGTTCTTC.

The CDR3 sequence: CASSDPDRGMAFF. CDR3 DNA: TGTGCCAGCAGCGATCCCGACAGGGGCATGGCTTTCTTT. The chain couples TRBV9 to TRBJ1-1; 8 nucleotides match TRBD1. The CDR3 runs to 13 residues. J lost 11 bases, V lost 3 bases, and 9 bases had no gene match. Germline lookup yields CDR1 SGDLS and CDR2 YYNGEE.

In DNA form, the CDR3 reads TGCGCCAGCAGCTTGGGCACAGGGGACGGGGGATTTATGGACACTGAAGCTTTCTTT. It is translated as CASSLGTGDGGFMDTEAFF. V is TRBV5-1 and J is TRBJ1-1; 7 bases fit TRBD1. CDR1 SGHRS and CDR2 YFSETQ come from the germline V gene. The length of the CDR3 is 19 residues. The junction had 17 bases not matched to a gene; V was cut back by 0 bases and J by 3 bases.

V usage is TRBV7-6 and J usage is TRBJ2-7; a weak D match, TRBD2 (5 bases). Trimming stripped 5 bases from V and 2 bases from J, with 10 bases between. CDR1 and CDR2 from the germline V gene are SGHVS and FNYEAQ. The CDR3 is made up of 13 amino acids. The CDR3 spells CASSPARAYEQYF. Here the CDR3 DNA reads TGTGCCAGCAGCCCGGCGAGGGCCTACGAGCAGTACTTC.

The chain joins TRBV6-6 to TRBJ2-2; 8 nucleotides line up with TRBD2. Germline CDR1 reads MNHNY; CDR2 reads SVGAGI (reference sequence). The junction had 11 bases not matched to a gene; V was cut back by 5 bases and J by 6 bases. The CDR3 is 16 residues long. CDR3 bases: TGTGCCAGCAGTGCTTTAGCGGGATATGTTCCCGGGGAGCTGTTTTTT. Translation: CASSALAGYVPGELFF.

The chain uses TRBV6-5 and TRBJ2-1; TRBD2 agrees at 9 bases. Germline CDR1 and CDR2: MNHEY and SVGAGI. The junction had 5 bases not matched to a gene; V was cut back by 9 bases and J by 5 bases. This CDR3 contains 13 residues. The CDR3 reads CASRLAGNNEQFF. The DNA of the CDR3 is TGTGCCAGTCGTCTAGCGGGAAACAATGAGCAGTTCTTC.

V gene TRBV18 combines with J gene TRBJ1-5; D not certain. Trimming took off 3 bases at V and 8 bases at J, with 14 bases between the two ends. The V gene's germline CDR1 is KGHSH and CDR2 LQKENI. The CDR3 totals 14 residues. CDR3 sequence reads: CASSPGGYQKPQHF. Written as DNA, the CDR3 is TGTGCCAGCTCACCTGGAGGGTATCAAAAGCCCCAGCATTTT.

The chain couples TRBV5-8 to TRBJ2-1, with 9 bases fitting TRBD1. The CDR3 length is 18 residues. The V gene end was trimmed by 4 bases and the J gene end by 6 bases; junction bases not matched to a gene: 17. Per germline, CDR1 SGHTS and CDR2 YDEGEE. The CDR3 DNA reads TGTGCCAGCAGCGCTGGGGGCCACGGGACAGGGATGTCCAATGAGCAGTTCTTC. Its protein is CASSAGGHGTGMSNEQFF.

This chain joins TRBV6-1 and TRBJ2-2, with TRBD2 matching over 11 bases. CDR3 length equals 16 residues. From germline, CDR1 is MNHNS and CDR2 SASEGT. V was clipped by 3 bases and J by 0 bases; unmatched bases: 0. The CDR3 nucleotides are TGTGCCAGCAGTGAGGGACTAGCGGCGAACACCGGGGAGCTGTTTTTT. This sequence encodes CASSEGLAANTGELFF.

The gene calls are TRBV20-1 and TRBJ2-2; possibly TRBD2 for D (5 bases). The ends were cut back, 3 bases at V and 5 bases at J, with 19 bases in the middle. The CDR3 spans 16 residues. CDR1 DFQATT and CDR2 SNEGSKA come from the germline V gene (reference sequence). Written as DNA, the CDR3 is TGCAGTGCTAGTGGGAGTAGCCGAGGAAGGACCGGGGAGCTGTTTTTT. Encoded protein: CSASGSSRGRTGELFF.

This sequence joins TRBV6-5 and TRBJ1-1; 8 bases map to TRBD1. CDR3 length: 15 amino acids. V lost 7 bases and J lost 2; bases outside the gene matches: 9. The germline V gene encodes CDR1 MNHEY and CDR2 SVGAGI. This chain's CDR3 is CASKKAGGANTEAFF. Here the CDR3 DNA reads TGTGCCAGCAAAAAGGCAGGGGGCGCAAACACTGAAGCTTTCTTT.

The chain combines TRBV5-1 with TRBJ1-4, with TRBD1 matching 10 bases. The V and J ends lost 2 bases and 5 bases, in that order; junction bases with no gene match: 6. CDR1 SGHRS and CDR2 YFSETQ come from the germline V gene. The CDR3 contains 16 residues. Here the CDR3 reads CASSFGATGGNEKLFF. Here the CDR3 DNA reads TGCGCCAGCAGCTTTGGGGCGACAGGGGGCAATGAAAAACTGTTTTTT.

The chain employs TRBV5-4 and TRBJ2-3, with no clear D. The CDR3 runs 16 residues. CDR1 and CDR2 from the germline V gene are SGHNT and YYREEE (reference sequence). V shed 0 bases and J shed 0 bases, with 11 bases lying between them. CDR3: CASSLVTFGSTDTQYF. In nucleotides, the CDR3 is TGTGCCAGCAGCTTGGTTACCTTCGGTAGCACAGATACGCAGTATTTT.

The J gene is TRBJ2-7, the V gene TRBV11-2; D is perhaps TRBD1 (6 bases). CDR3 length equals 15 residues. Trimming left V 5 bases short and J 0 bases short, with 14 bases between. The germline V gene encodes CDR1 SGHAT and CDR2 FQNNGV. CDR3 DNA: TGTGCCAGCAGCCTCACACAGGGAACCTCCTACGAGCAGTACTTC. This encodes CASSLTQGTSYEQYF.

The chain employs TRBV3-1 (or the pseudogene TRBV3-2) and TRBJ1-1; unclear D gene. The germline gives CDR1 LGHDT, CDR2 YNNKEL (reference sequence). The CDR3 is made up of 15 amino acids. The V and J ends lost 2 bases and 2 bases respectively, with 12 bases between them. The CDR3 DNA reads TGTGCCAGCAGCCAATTTCAGGCCTCTAACACTGAAGCTTTCTTT. This codes for CASSQFQASNTEAFF.

The table lists this clone with a count of one. This chain uses TRBV11-2 with TRBJ2-3, with D tentatively TRBD2 (5 bases). Germline V gene data show CDR1 as SGHAT and CDR2 as FQNNGV. The CDR3 is made up of 17 amino acids. With 2 bases removed from V and 0 bases from J, the gap between germline ends came to 15 bases. The CDR3 spells CASSLSSASPSTDTQYF. CDR3 nucleotide sequence: TGTGCCAGCAGCTTAAGTTCGGCTAGCCCTAGCACAGATACGCAGTATTTT.

The V gene is TRBV5-1, the J gene TRBJ1-2, with TRBD1 as a possible D gene (5 bases). The CDR3 is 13 residues long. Trimming removed 4 bases from V and 3 bases from J, with 10 bases in between. Per germline, CDR1 SGHRS and CDR2 YFSETQ. The CDR3 reads CASSRTPDYGYTF. CDR3 DNA sequence: TGCGCCAGCAGCCGGACACCTGACTATGGCTACACCTTC.

The chain has TRBV3-1 (or the pseudogene TRBV3-2) and TRBJ2-1; the match to TRBD2 covers 11 bases. This CDR3 has 15 residues. Germline V lookup: CDR1 LGHDT, CDR2 YNNKEL (reference sequence). V shed 1 base and J 6 bases; nucleotides not matched to a gene: 2. The CDR3 DNA reads as TGTGCCAGCAGCCAAGTTAGCGGGAGGGCCAATGAGCAGTTCTTC. This encodes CASSQVSGRANEQFF.

The CDR3 protein is CAWSIRGVSVGQYF. The CDR3 coding sequence is TGTGCCTGGTCTATCAGGGGGGTCTCTGTCGGGCAGTACTTC. V and J are TRBV30 and TRBJ2-7, with D perhaps matching TRBD1 (7 bases). CDR3 length: 14 residues. CDR1 is GTSNPN and CDR2 is SVGIG in the germline V gene (reference sequence). The V gene lost 5 bases and the J gene lost 9 bases, with 23 bases spanning the gap.